This TCR beta chain was recorded in a study of T-cell reconstitution after alpha-beta-depleted transplantation in children (dated by TCRdb to the mid-2010s). For context, the study as a whole: Using TCR repertoire profiling, the study quantitatively followed how T-cell immune reconstitution unfolded in children after TCRalphabeta/CD19-depleted allogeneic hematopoietic cell transplantation. Broader findings and caveats from the paper: Over the following months the frequencies of hyperexpanded clones went down, and after one year T-cell counts and TCRbeta diversity were mostly credited to newly produced T cells. In some patients, the high TCRbeta diversity seen at day 60 was put down to recipient T cells and intrathymic progenitors that had survived conditioning. The apparently early recovery of alphabetaT-cell counts about two months after transplant reportedly depended on only several hundred rapidly expanded clones that came from non-depleted graft cells.

The library was built by means of PCR. The data were produced on an Illumina HiSeq 2500. To normalize quantification of the TCRbeta repertoire, the TCR libraries were built with molecular barcoding that relied on unique molecular identifiers. TCRdb handled the public reads itself, with Q25 trimming in fastp and clone calling in MiXCR, and kept productive beta chains. CDR3 protein sequences are deduplicated, and each keeps its most common genes and DNA. This sample gives under 150,000 distinct CDR3 sequences in total; 9.5% to 10% of them show up just once. Of the sample, more than 20% falls within the top ten clones. Turning to this clonotype: The antigen it binds to is not known. No per-base quality is available; no much larger clone lies one base away.

V loses 3 bases, J loses 3 bases, and the germline ends lie 9 bases apart. Via the germline V gene, CDR1 is MNHNS and CDR2 SASEGT. Inclusive of the bounding cysteine and phenylalanine, the CDR3 is 13 residues long. Only the CDR3 region is kept as DNA, spanning 39 bases read in frame from base 1. The treatment or condition label here, explained by the study, means: allogeneic hematopoietic cell transplantation with graft depleted of TCRalphabeta T cells and CD19 B cells. The children who served as transplant recipients had been given grafts of TCRalphabeta/CD19-depleted allogeneic hematopoietic cells.

Specimen: PBMCs, mostly from graft donor cells, collected 180 days after TCRalphabeta/CD19-depleted stem cell transplant. This receptor was identified in a girl less than two years old who had a stem cell transplant for combined immunodeficiency, so the T cells may come from the graft donor. The rearranged chain carries TRBV6-1 and TRBJ2-7; the D segment could be TRBD1, given 6 matching bases. The DNA sequence reads TGTGCCAGCAGTGATCAAGGGGGCTACGAGCAGTACTTC. Translated, this is CASSDQGGYEQYF.